These T cell receptor beta chains were read from a single sample in a study of glioma-infiltrating T cells after dendritic cell vaccination. Libraries were prepared by immunoSEQ multiplex PCR; TCRdb keeps only in-frame clonotypes and omits some of them. The sample records about 73,000 clones, roughly 82% being singletons. The sequencing here drew on blood, taken before dendritic cell vaccination. The receptors were gathered from a human donor with glioblastoma. Each CDR3 is given with its conserved first and last residue. A D gene is named only where the DNA matches it firmly. Size tells how often a clone was seen (once, few, many) or the class of an expanded clone, and some rows leave it out.

>TRBJ2-2|-|few|TRBV7-9
TGTGCCAGCAGCCGAGACTTGAACACCGGGGAGCTGTTTTTT
CASSRDLNTGELFF
>TRBJ2-7|-|few|TRBV6-1
TGTGCCAGCAGTGAAGCGGGGGCCGAGCAGTACTTC
CASSEAGAEQYF
>TRBJ1-1|-|-|TRBV19
TGTGCCAGTGCAGACCAAGGGGGACAAACTAACACTGAAGCTTTCTTT
CASADQGGQTNTEAFF
>TRBJ1-1|-|once|TRBV6-5
TGTGCCAGCAGACGGGGGTTTAACACTGAAGCTTTCTTT
CASRRGFNTEAFF
>TRBJ1-5|-|-|TRBV6-1
TGTGCCAGCAGTGAAGGGGGGACATCTTATAGCAATCAGCCCCAGCATTTT
CASSEGGTSYSNQPQHF
>TRBJ2-7|-|-|TRBV6-6
TGTGCCACCCTCTCCTTTTCGGGCGAGCAGTACTTC
CATLSFSGEQYF
>TRBJ1-4|-|-|TRBV5-1
TGCGCCAGCAGCTTGGAAGCAGGCTATAATGAAAAACTGTTTTTT
CASSLEAGYNEKLFF
>TRBJ2-4|TRBD1|-|TRBV10-3
TGTGCCATCAGTGGGGACAGGGGGCGGGTTAACATTCAGTACTTC
CAISGDRGRVNIQYF
>TRBJ1-3|-|-|TRBV4-2
TGTGCCAGCAGCCAAGAAGCATCCTCTGGAAACACCATATATTTT
CASSQEASSGNTIYF
>TRBJ1-1|TRBD1|-|TRBV5-1
TGCGCCAGCAGCGGACTGACAGGGACGAACACTGAAGCTTTCTTT
CASSGLTGTNTEAFF
>TRBJ2-1|TRBD2|-|TRBV7-3
TGTGCCAGCAGCCCCGGGACTAGCGTCTACAATGAGCAGTTCTTC
CASSPGTSVYNEQFF
>TRBJ2-2|TRBD1|-|TRBV4-1
TGCGCCAGCAGCCACCCCCGACAGGGGAGCACCGGGGAGCTGTTTTTT
CASSHPRQGSTGELFF
>TRBJ1-2|-|-|TRBV11-2
TGTGCCAGCAGCCAGGGTCGCCTTCCTTATGGCTACACCTTC
CASSQGRLPYGYTF
>TRBJ2-2|-|once|TRBV6-1
TGTGCCATCACGGAAGTAGCGGCCACCGGGGAGCTGTTTTTT
CAITEVAATGELFF
>TRBJ1-1|TRBD1|-|TRBV29-1
TGCAGCGTTGAACGCCAGGGGGCTGAAGCTTTCTTT
CSVERQGAEAFF
>TRBJ2-2|-|-|TRBV5-1
TGCGCCAGCCACAGGGCTCCCTCGAACACCGGGGAGCTGTTTTTT
CASHRAPSNTGELFF
>TRBJ1-3|TRBD1|-|TRBV19
TGTGCCAGTACCGAGGCAGGGGGCTCGGGAAACACCATATATTTT
CASTEAGGSGNTIYF
>TRBJ2-2|-|-|TRBV5-1
TGCGCCAGCAGTCGTACCCGGGGGGCCATTTCCACTGGCGGGGAGCTGTTTTTT
CASSRTRGAISTGGELFF
>TRBJ1-2|TRBD1|-|TRBV27
TGTGCCAGCAGTTTGTCGGGACAGGGGGCTGGCGGCTACACCTTC
CASSLSGQGAGGYTF
>TRBJ1-1|-|few|TRBV10-2
TGCGCCAGCACTGGTGAGCTATCGGCCGTTCGGGGCACTGAAGCTTTCTTT
CASTGELSAVRGTEAFF
>TRBJ1-3|-|-|TRBV7-8
TGTGCCAGCACCTCTAAGGAGGGGAAAAACACCATATATTTT
CASTSKEGKNTIYF
>TRBJ2-6|TRBD2|-|TRBV4-2
TGTGCCAGCAGCCTCGACCTCGGGGGGACCTCTGGGGCCAACGTCCTGACTTTC
CASSLDLGGTSGANVLTF
>TRBJ2-3|-|-|TRBV5-1
TGCGCCAGCAGCTCTCTGGGGCGCACAGATACGCAGTATTTT
CASSSLGRTDTQYF
>TRBJ2-7|-|-|TRBV6-1
TGTGCCAGCAGGGAGGCGGCAGCAATTACCTACGAGCAGTACTTC
CASREAAAITYEQYF
>TRBJ2-7|TRBD1|-|TRBV14
TGTGCCAGCAGCGTTACCGGGACAGGGTTGGGGGAGCAGTACTTC
CASSVTGTGLGEQYF
>TRBJ1-5|-|few|TRBV5-6
TGTGCCAGCAGCGCCGCAGGGCAATATAGCAATCAGCCCCAGCATTTT
CASSAAGQYSNQPQHF
>TRBJ1-5|TRBD1|-|TRBV19
TGTGCCAGTAAGGATGGGTTGGACAGGCTCCAGCATTTT
CASKDGLDRLQHF
>TRBJ2-3|TRBD2|-|TRBV7-8
TGTGCCAGCAGCTATAGCGGGGGGGACACAGATACGCAGTATTTT
CASSYSGGDTDTQYF
>TRBJ2-7|-|-|TRBV4-1
TGCGCCAGCAGCCACCTCCGAACCGGGACTGGGTCCTACGAGCAGTACTTC
CASSHLRTGTGSYEQYF
>TRBJ1-2|TRBD1|few|TRBV7-2
TGTGCCAGCAGCTTAGGACAGGGGGGACACTCGGGCTACACCTTC
CASSLGQGGHSGYTF
>TRBJ2-3|TRBD2|-|TRBV5-1
TGCGCCAGCAGCCTAGGGACTAGCGGGGGGGCCCAAGATACGCAGTATTTT
CASSLGTSGGAQDTQYF
>TRBJ2-7|-|-|TRBV5-1
TGCGCCAGCAGCTTGTTGGCGGATCCCTACGAGCAGTACTTC
CASSLLADPYEQYF
>TRBJ2-7|-|-|TRBV5-4
TGTGCCAGCAGCTTACCGGGAACATACGAGCAGTACTTC
CASSLPGTYEQYF
>TRBJ1-5|TRBD1|-|TRBV7-9
TGTGCCAGCAGCTTAGGTCGGACAGGCACAGGTCAGCCCCAGCATTTT
CASSLGRTGTGQPQHF